What follows are 4 T cell receptor beta chains derived from one specimen sequenced in a study of OX40 agonist ivuxolimab in advanced cancers. This table comes from immunoSEQ multiplex PCR, and its TCRdb copy is limited to in-frame clones, with some not included. Of approximately 19,000 clones in the sample, around 84% are singletons; the top ten hold approximately 16%. Material: CD4+ or CD8+ T cells sorted from blood, obtained in a trial of the OX40 agonist ivuxolimab. All receptors derive from an adult with an advanced solid tumor such as melanoma, head and neck, liver or kidney cancer.

The table lists this clone with a count of one. This sequence joins TRBV7-3 and TRBJ2-7; unclear D gene. The CDR3 runs to 15 residues. V dropped 2 bases and J dropped 3 bases, with 14 bases sitting between them. Germline values: CDR1 SGHTA, CDR2 FQGTGA. CDR3 region: CASSLDRSSVYEQYF. CDR3 coding DNA: TGTGCCAGCAGCTTAGATCGGAGTTCGGTCTACGAGCAGTACTTC.

In its sample, this clone is medium-sized. CDR3 residues: CASSLTSGGALGSDTQYF. As DNA, the CDR3 is TGTGCCAGTAGCCTGACTAGCGGGGGGGCCTTGGGTTCAGATACGCAGTATTTT. The V call is TRBV19, the J call TRBJ2-3; 14 bases are shared with TRBD2. V dropped 6 bases and J dropped 4; count of bases not matched to a gene: 12. Germline loops: CDR1 LNHDA, CDR2 SQIVND (reference sequence). The CDR3 loop spans 18 amino acids.

V usage is TRBV6-1 and J usage is TRBJ2-7, with TRBD1 identical over 7 bases. The CDR3 has 14 amino acids. Unmatched junction bases numbered 7, after V lost 7 bases and J lost 1 base. CDR1 is MNHNS, CDR2 SASEGT, per germline. CDR3 residues: CASTVGDRSYEQYF. For the CDR3, the DNA is TGTGCCAGCACGGTAGGGGACAGATCCTACGAGCAGTACTTC.

To note about this clone: The junction shows a germline mismatch at one end, possibly a read error. This chain joins TRBV5-3 and TRBJ1-2; D is uncertain. TRBV5-3 is filed as an ORF, its function uncertain. CDR3 length equals 12 residues. CDR3 coding DNA: TGTGCCAGCAGCTTTCTGAGCTATGGCTACACCTTC. This codes for CASSFLSYGYTF.